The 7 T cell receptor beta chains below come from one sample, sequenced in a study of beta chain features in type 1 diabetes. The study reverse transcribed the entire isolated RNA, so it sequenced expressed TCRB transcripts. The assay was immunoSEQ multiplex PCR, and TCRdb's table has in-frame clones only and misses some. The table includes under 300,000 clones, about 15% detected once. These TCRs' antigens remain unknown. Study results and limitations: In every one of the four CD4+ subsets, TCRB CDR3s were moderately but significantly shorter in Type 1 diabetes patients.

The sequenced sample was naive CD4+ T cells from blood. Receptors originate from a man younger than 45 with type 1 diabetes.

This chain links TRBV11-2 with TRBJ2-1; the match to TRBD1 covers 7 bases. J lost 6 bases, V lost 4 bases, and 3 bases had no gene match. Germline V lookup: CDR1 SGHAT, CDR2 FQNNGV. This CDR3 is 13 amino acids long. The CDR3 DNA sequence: TGTGCCAGCAGCTCCGACAGGGTCAATGAGCAGTTCTTC. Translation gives CASSSDRVNEQFF.

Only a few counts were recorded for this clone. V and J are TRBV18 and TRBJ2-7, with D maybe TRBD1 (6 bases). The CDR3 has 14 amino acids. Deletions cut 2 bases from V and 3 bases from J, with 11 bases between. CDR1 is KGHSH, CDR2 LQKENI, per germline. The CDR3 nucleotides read TGTGCCAGCTCACCATCGGGACAAGACTACGAGCAGTACTTC. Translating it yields CASSPSGQDYEQYF.

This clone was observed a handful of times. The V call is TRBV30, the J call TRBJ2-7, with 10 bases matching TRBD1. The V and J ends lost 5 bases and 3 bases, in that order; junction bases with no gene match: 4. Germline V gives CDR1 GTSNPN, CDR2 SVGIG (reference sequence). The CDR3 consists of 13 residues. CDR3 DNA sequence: TGTGCCTGGGACCGGGACAGGGGCTACGAGCAGTACTTC. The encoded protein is CAWDRDRGYEQYF. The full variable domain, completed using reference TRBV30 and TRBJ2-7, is SQTIHQWPATLVQPVGSPLSLECTVEGTSNPNLYWYRQAAGRGLQLLFYSVGIGQISSEVPQNLSASRPQDRQFILSSKKLLLSDSGFYLCAWDRDRGYEQYFGPGTRLTVT.

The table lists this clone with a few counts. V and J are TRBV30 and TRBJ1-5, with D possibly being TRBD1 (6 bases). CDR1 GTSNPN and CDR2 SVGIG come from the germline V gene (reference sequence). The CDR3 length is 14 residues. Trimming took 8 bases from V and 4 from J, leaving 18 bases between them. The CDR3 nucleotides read TGTGCCAGTGGTGGGAACAGGGAGAATCAGCCCCAGCATTTT. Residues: CASGGNRENQPQHF.

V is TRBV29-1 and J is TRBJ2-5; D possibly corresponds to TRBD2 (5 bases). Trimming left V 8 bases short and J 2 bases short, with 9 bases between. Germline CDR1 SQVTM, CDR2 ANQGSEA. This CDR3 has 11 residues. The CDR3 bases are TGCAGCTGCGGGCTACAAGAGACCCAGTACTTC. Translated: CSCGLQETQYF.

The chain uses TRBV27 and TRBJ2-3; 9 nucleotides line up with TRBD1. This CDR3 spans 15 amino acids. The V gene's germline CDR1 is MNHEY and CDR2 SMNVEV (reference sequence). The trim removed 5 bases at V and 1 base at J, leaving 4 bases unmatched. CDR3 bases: TGTGCCAGCAGTCTCCGGGACAGGGGCACAGATACGCAGTATTTT. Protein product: CASSLRDRGTDTQYF.

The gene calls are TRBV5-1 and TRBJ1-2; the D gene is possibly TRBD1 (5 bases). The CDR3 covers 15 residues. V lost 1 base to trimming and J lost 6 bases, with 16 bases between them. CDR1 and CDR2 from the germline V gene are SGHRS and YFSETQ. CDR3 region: CASSLQGESGDGYTF. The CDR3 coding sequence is TGCGCCAGCAGCTTGCAGGGCGAGTCGGGGGATGGCTACACCTTC.